What follows are 27 T cell receptor beta chains derived from one specimen sequenced in a study of radiotherapy plus CTLA-4 blockade in lung cancer. Generated by immunoSEQ multiplex PCR, the TCRdb table keeps only in-frame clones and is missing some. The data show approximately 77,000 clones, under 85% seen once. The sample here was peripheral blood, taken from a patient treated with radiotherapy plus ipilimumab. These receptors were taken from a human donor with non-small cell lung cancer who had stable disease on radiotherapy plus ipilimumab.

The chain is built from TRBV5-4 and TRBJ2-5; 11 nucleotides match TRBD2. CDR1 SGHNT and CDR2 YYREEE come from the germline V gene (reference sequence). V lost 4 bases to trimming and J lost 0 bases; unmatched junction nucleotides: 8. The CDR3 loop spans 17 amino acids. In DNA, the CDR3 is TGTGCCAGCAGCAGAACGCCTAGCGGGAGGAACCAAGAGACCCAGTACTTC. This translates into CASSRTPSGRNQETQYF.

The J gene is TRBJ1-5, the V gene TRBV19; D is perhaps TRBD1 (5 bases). Trimming removed 6 bases from V and 1 base from J, with 10 bases in between. Germline CDR1 is LNHDA and CDR2 is SQIVND (reference sequence). CDR3 size: 14 residues. The CDR3 DNA is TGTGCCAGTAGGAAACAGGTGAGCAATCAGCCCCAGCATTTT. As protein: CASRKQVSNQPQHF. The whole variable domain, remainder taken from reference TRBV19 and TRBJ1-5, is DGGITQSPKYLFRKEGQNVTLSCEQNLNHDAMYWYRQDPGQGLRLIYYSQIVNDFQKGDIAEGYSVSREKKESFPLTVTSAQKNPTAFYLCASRKQVSNQPQHFGDGTRLSIL.

V and J are TRBV20-1 and TRBJ2-7; D uncertain. The germline V gene encodes CDR1 DFQATT and CDR2 SNEGSKA (reference sequence). The CDR3 runs to 10 residues. The V and J ends lost 3 bases and 5 bases respectively, with 5 bases between them. CDR3 DNA: TGCAGTGCTAGCGAGAACGAGCAGTACTTC. It translates to CSASENEQYF.

The rearrangement joins TRBV19 to TRBJ1-5; D gene ambiguous. This CDR3 has 13 amino acids. CDR1 LNHDA and CDR2 SQIVND come from the germline V gene (reference sequence). Between the trimmed V and J ends, which lost 7 bases and 1 base, there was a span of 8 bases. CDR3 nucleotide sequence: TGTGCCAGTAACCTAGGGAGCAATCAGCCCCAGCATTTT. Its protein product is CASNLGSNQPQHF.

This clone has just one count. This chain links TRBV6-1 with TRBJ2-3, with a possible D match to TRBD2 (6 bases). Germline CDR1 and CDR2: MNHNS and SASEGT. The CDR3 is 14 amino acids. V was cut by 6 bases and J by 3 bases, with 13 bases left in between. CDR3 sequence reads: CASRVGAGTDTQYF. The CDR3 DNA reads as TGTGCCAGCAGAGTCGGTGCGGGGACAGATACGCAGTATTTT.

The chain employs TRBV15 and TRBJ2-3; D uncertain. V shed 6 bases and J shed 3 bases, with 13 bases lying between them. This CDR3 region has 14 residues. Germline CDR1 LNHNV, CDR2 YYDKDF (reference sequence). Here the CDR3 DNA reads TGTGCCACCAGAGTAGAACAGTCAACAGATACGCAGTATTTT. Protein: CATRVEQSTDTQYF.

J is TRBJ2-5 and V is TRBV27; D not certain. The CDR3 covers 13 residues. Deletions cut 6 bases from V and 1 base from J, with 9 bases between. Germline CDR1 is MNHEY and CDR2 is SMNVEV (reference sequence). The CDR3 protein is CASRRQTQETQYF. The CDR3 DNA reads as TGTGCCAGCAGGCGACAAACCCAAGAGACCCAGTACTTC.

The V call is TRBV5-1, the J call TRBJ2-1, with 15 bases matching TRBD2. The CDR3 consists of 18 residues. V shed 4 bases, J shed 1 base, and the junction held 6 bases outside the gene matches. The germline V gene has CDR1 SGHRS and CDR2 YFSETQ. The CDR3 spells CASSVGLAGGWSYNEQFF. In DNA form, the CDR3 reads TGCGCCAGCAGCGTGGGACTAGCGGGGGGTTGGTCCTACAATGAGCAGTTCTTC.

This chain joins TRBV27 and TRBJ2-7; D assignment may be TRBD1 or TRBD2 (5 bases each). The CDR3 runs to 12 residues. Germline CDR1 is MNHEY and CDR2 is SMNVEV (reference sequence). Between the trimmed V and J ends, which lost 8 bases and 6 bases, there was a span of 14 bases. CDR3 loop: CASRIGTGEQYF. CDR3 nucleotide sequence: TGTGCCAGCCGAATCGGGACCGGCGAGCAGTACTTC.

The chain carries TRBV5-1 and TRBJ1-5, with no clear D. The germline V and J ends were trimmed by 2 bases and 0 bases, with 15 bases remaining between them. Germline V CDR1 and CDR2: SGHRS, YFSETQ. The CDR3 contains 17 residues. CDR3 DNA: TGCGCCAGCAGCTTCCGCAGGAGAGGTTATAGCAATCAGCCCCAGCATTTT. Protein sequence: CASSFRRRGYSNQPQHF.

This chain links TRBV25-1 with TRBJ1-5; 9 bases are shared with TRBD1. The CDR3 has 17 amino acids. Germline V gene lookup returns CDR1 MGHDK and CDR2 SYGVNS. V was pared by 4 bases and J by 1 base, with 8 bases of the junction left unmatched. CDR3 sequence (DNA): TGTGCCAGCAGTGGTGGGACAGGGCTAGGGAGCAATCAGCCCCAGCATTTT. Its protein product is CASSGGTGLGSNQPQHF. The entire variable domain, with the rest obtained from reference TRBV25-1 and TRBJ1-5, is as follows: EADIYQTPRYLVIGTGKKITLECSQTMGHDKMYWYQQDPGMELHLIHYSYGVNSTEKGDLSSESTVSRIRTEHFPLTLESARPSHTSQYLCASSGGTGLGSNQPQHFGDGTRLSIL.

V usage is TRBV5-6 and J usage is TRBJ1-1; the D is unclear. The CDR3 is made up of 12 amino acids. V lost 7 bases and J lost 5, with 12 bases in between. Germline V lookup: CDR1 SGHDT, CDR2 YYEEEE. The CDR3 coding sequence is TGTGCCAGCTCAGCTTTAAGGACTGAAGCTTTCTTT. Translation gives CASSALRTEAFF. The full variable domain, rest sourced from reference TRBV5-6 and TRBJ1-1, is DAGVTQSPTHLIKTRGQQVTLRCSPKSGHDTVSWYQQALGQGPQFIFQYYEEEERQRGNFPDRFSGHQFPNYSSELNVNALLLGDSALYLCASSALRTEAFFGQGTRLTVV.

J is TRBJ1-1 and V is TRBV5-1; D remains ambiguous. The V and J ends lost 5 bases and 2 bases respectively, with 19 bases between them. Germline V gene lookup returns CDR1 SGHRS and CDR2 YFSETQ. The CDR3 has 16 residues. In DNA form, the CDR3 reads TGCGCCAGCAGTAGGGCCCGGCGGGAGGTTAACACTGAAGCTTTCTTT. It specifies CASSRARREVNTEAFF.

Written as DNA, the CDR3 is TGTGCCAGCAGTTACGATCCAGCTACTGGAAACACCATATATTTT. Translated, it gives CASSYDPATGNTIYF. The V call is TRBV6-6, the J call TRBJ1-3; D unclear. The germline gives CDR1 MNHNY, CDR2 SVGAGI (reference sequence). Trimming removed 2 bases from V and 2 bases from J, with 10 bases in between. CDR3 length: 15 amino acids.

The CDR3 loop is CASSNSLGNTIYF. For the CDR3, the DNA is TGTGCCAGCAGCAACAGTCTCGGAAACACCATATATTTT. The rearrangement links TRBV5-4 to TRBJ1-3; no clear D. The CDR3 has 13 residues. The V and J ends lost 4 bases and 4 bases respectively, with 9 bases between them. CDR1 and CDR2 from the germline V gene are SGHNT and YYREEE (reference sequence). Filled out from reference TRBV5-4 and TRBJ1-3, the complete variable domain reads ETGVTQSPTHLIKTRGQQVTLRCSSQSGHNTVSWYQQALGQGPQFIFQYYREEENGRGNFPPRFSGLQFPNYSSELNVNALELDDSALYLCASSNSLGNTIYFGEGSWLTVV.

This clone was seen more than once but under ten times. J is TRBJ2-5 and V is TRBV21-1. TRBV21-1 is flagged as a pseudogene. The CDR3 contains 18 residues. This CDR3 reads CASSITSPEGRHQETQYF. The CDR3 nucleotides are TGTGCCAGCAGCATTACCAGCCCCGAGGGACGGCACCAAGAGACCCAGTACTTC.

This clone was seen only once. The genes are TRBV7-8 and TRBJ2-2, with 8 bases matching TRBD2. The CDR3 spans 14 residues. Germline V lookup: CDR1 SGHVS, CDR2 FQNEAQ. V lost 10 bases and J lost 5; bases outside the gene matches: 9. DNA of the CDR3: TGTGCCACTCCGGGGGGGGCGCGGACCGGGGAGCTGTTTTTT. Its protein product is CATPGGARTGELFF.

V gene TRBV6-6 combines with J gene TRBJ2-1, with 9 bases lining up with TRBD2. The V gene end was trimmed by 0 bases and the J gene end by 6 bases; junction bases not matched to a gene: 6. CDR1 MNHNY and CDR2 SVGAGI come from the germline V gene (reference sequence). CDR3 length: 16 residues. In nucleotides, the CDR3 is TGTGCCAGCAGTTACTCCGGCGGGGGGGCCCCCAATGAGCAGTTCTTC. Translation: CASSYSGGGAPNEQFF.

In DNA, the CDR3 is TGTGCCAGCAGCCAGGGTAGCAACTCTGGAAACACCATATATTTT. This sequence encodes CASSQGSNSGNTIYF. This chain links TRBV5-4 with TRBJ1-3; the D gene is possibly TRBD1 (5 bases). The CDR3 has 15 amino acids. Trimming shortened V by 4 bases and J by 0 bases, and 11 bases separated the two germline ends. Germline lookup yields CDR1 SGHNT and CDR2 YYREEE (reference sequence).

This clone was seen at least ten times. The chain uses TRBV6-5 and TRBJ1-5; tentatively, D is TRBD1 (5 bases). Germline CDR1 is MNHEY and CDR2 is SVGAGI. CDR3 length: 15 residues. The V end was cut by 0 bases, the J end by 5 bases, with 11 bases between. CDR3 sequence: CASSYSTGTDQPQHF. The CDR3 bases are TGTGCCAGCAGTTACTCGACCGGGACGGATCAGCCCCAGCATTTT.

The chain links TRBV19 to TRBJ2-4; 7 positions agree with TRBD2. This CDR3 contains 16 residues. Unmatched junction bases numbered 6, after V lost 4 bases and J lost 0 bases. The germline gives CDR1 LNHDA, CDR2 SQIVND (reference sequence). Here the CDR3 reads CASSTASGVAKNIQYF. The DNA of the CDR3 is TGTGCCAGTAGTACAGCTAGCGGAGTAGCCAAAAACATTCAGTACTTC.

This chain joins TRBV5-6 and TRBJ2-7; possible D gene TRBD2, 6 bases. The CDR3 covers 14 residues. V lost 4 bases to trimming and J lost 0 bases, with 11 bases between them. Germline CDR1 and CDR2: SGHDT and YYEEEE. CDR3 amino acids: CASSTLSGSYEQYF. The CDR3 bases are TGTGCCAGCAGCACGCTTAGCGGCTCCTACGAGCAGTACTTC.

This chain connects TRBV7-3 to TRBJ2-1; 11 bases align to TRBD2. CDR1 and CDR2 from the germline V gene are SGHTA and FQGTGA. Unmatched junction bases numbered 2, after V lost 2 bases and J lost 5 bases. The CDR3 sequence is 15 residues long. CDR3 region: CASSLLAGGHNEQFF. The CDR3 DNA follows: TGTGCCAGCAGCTTACTAGCGGGGGGCCACAATGAGCAGTTCTTC.

The chain has TRBV7-2 and TRBJ1-2; D might be TRBD1 (5 bases). The length of the CDR3 is 17 residues. The V end lost 5 bases, the J end lost 4 bases, and 23 bases lay between the germline ends. The germline V gene encodes CDR1 SGHTA and CDR2 FQGNSA. The DNA for the CDR3 is TGTGCCAGCAGCCCCGAAACTGGGGGGGGGATGGCCTATGGCTACACCTTC. Translated: CASSPETGGGMAYGYTF. The complete variable domain, with remaining parts taken from reference TRBV7-2 and TRBJ1-2, reads GAGVSQSPSNKVTEKGKDVELRCDPISGHTALYWYRQSLGQGLEFLIYFQGNSAPDKSGLPSDRFSAERTGGSVSTLTIQRTQQEDSAVYLCASSPETGGGMAYGYTFGSGTRLTVV.

This clone was seen more than once but under ten times. The chain joins TRBV5-4 to TRBJ1-1; a possible D gene is TRBD1 (5 bases). Germline-derived CDR1 and CDR2 are SGHNT and YYREEE (reference sequence). Trimming left V 0 bases short and J 1 base short, with 10 bases between. This CDR3 is 15 amino acids long. CDR3: CASSLGGKANTEAFF. The CDR3 DNA follows: TGTGCCAGCAGCTTGGGGGGGAAAGCGAACACTGAAGCTTTCTTT. Looking up the rest from reference TRBV5-4 and TRBJ1-1 gives the full variable domain: ETGVTQSPTHLIKTRGQQVTLRCSSQSGHNTVSWYQQALGQGPQFIFQYYREEENGRGNFPPRFSGLQFPNYSSELNVNALELDDSALYLCASSLGGKANTEAFFGQGTRLTVV.

J is TRBJ2-7 and V is TRBV2, with D uncertain. The CDR3 extends over 12 amino acids. Germline V CDR1 and CDR2: SNHLY, FYNNEI. V lost 6 bases to trimming and J lost 0 bases, with 6 bases between them. CDR3 nucleotides: TGTGCCAGCAGGGTCAGCTCCTACGAGCAGTACTTC. Its protein product is CASRVSSYEQYF. The variable domain in full, completed from reference TRBV2 and TRBJ2-7, reads EPEVTQTPSHQVTQMGQEVILRCVPISNHLYFYWYRQILGQKVEFLVSFYNNEISEKSEIFDDQFSVERPDGSNFTLKIRSTKLEDSAMYFCASRVSSYEQYFGPGTRLTVT.

The chain couples TRBV7-2 to TRBJ2-2; 10 bases match TRBD2. Per the germline V gene, CDR1 is SGHTA and CDR2 is FQGNSA. V shed 5 bases and J 1 base; nucleotides not matched to a gene: 7. This CDR3 region has 17 residues. Written as DNA, the CDR3 is TGTGCCAGCAGCCCACAAGGGACTAGCGTGAACACCGGGGAGCTGTTTTTT. The encoded protein is CASSPQGTSVNTGELFF. Full variable domain (remainder filled in from reference TRBV7-2 and TRBJ2-2): GAGVSQSPSNKVTEKGKDVELRCDPISGHTALYWYRQSLGQGLEFLIYFQGNSAPDKSGLPSDRFSAERTGGSVSTLTIQRTQQEDSAVYLCASSPQGTSVNTGELFFGEGSRLTVL.